The rows below give T cell receptor beta chains drawn from one sample of a study of graft-versus-host responses after intestinal transplantation. Sequencing was performed with immunoSEQ multiplex PCR; in TCRdb, only in-frame clones are kept and a portion is missing. The table lists some 100,000 clones, just under 95% of them singletons, with approximately 0.064% in the top ten. These receptors' antigens are unknown. Sequences were derived from unstimulated CD8+ T cells sorted from spleen or lymph node cells, sampled before transplant. These receptors were taken from a human donor who was the organ donor for an intestinal transplant. Each CDR3 is given without its conserved first and last residue. The order of the fields is V gene, CDR3 protein.

v_call: TRBV27
cdr3_aa: ASSEVGYYEQY

v_call: TRBV7-6
cdr3_aa: ASSLLPGLAETQY

v_call: TRBV27
cdr3_aa: ASRLSGQQNQPQH

v_call: TRBV7-6
cdr3_aa: ASSSWFSGRTDTQY

v_call: TRBV10-3
cdr3_aa: AISETGGEDGYT

v_call: TRBV2
cdr3_aa: ASRQVFNSPLH

v_call: TRBV30
cdr3_aa: AWSGISLNTDTQY

v_call: TRBV2
cdr3_aa: VSLGTGYYEQY

v_call: TRBV2
cdr3_aa: ASNGAPSYEQY

v_call: TRBV27
cdr3_aa: ASSFRQGWDEKLF

v_call: TRBV21-1
cdr3_aa: ASSPRDRGLQNQPQH

v_call: TRBV4-2
cdr3_aa: ASSQGGRHSGNTIY

v_call: TRBV13
cdr3_aa: ASSFGGRTSGTQQY

v_call: TRBV5-1
cdr3_aa: ASSLGQGALNYGYT